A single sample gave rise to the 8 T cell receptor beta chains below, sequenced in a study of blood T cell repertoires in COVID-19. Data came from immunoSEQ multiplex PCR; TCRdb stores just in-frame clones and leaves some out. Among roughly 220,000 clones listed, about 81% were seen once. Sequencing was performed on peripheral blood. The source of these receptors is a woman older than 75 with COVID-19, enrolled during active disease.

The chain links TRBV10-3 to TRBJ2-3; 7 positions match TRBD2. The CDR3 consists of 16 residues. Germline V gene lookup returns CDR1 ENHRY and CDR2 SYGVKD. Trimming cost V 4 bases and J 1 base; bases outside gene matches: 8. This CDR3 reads CAISGGRLAGTDTQYF. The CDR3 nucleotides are TGTGCCATCAGTGGTGGGCGGCTAGCGGGCACAGATACGCAGTATTTT.

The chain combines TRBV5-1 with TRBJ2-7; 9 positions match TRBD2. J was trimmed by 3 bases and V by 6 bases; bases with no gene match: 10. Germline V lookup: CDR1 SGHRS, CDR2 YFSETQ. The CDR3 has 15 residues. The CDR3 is CASTPSGTDFYEQYF. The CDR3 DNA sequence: TGCGCCAGCACCCCTAGCGGGACGGACTTCTACGAGCAGTACTTC.

CDR3 amino acids: CASSPAKEGNYGYTF. CDR3 nucleotide sequence: TGTGCCAGCTCACCAGCAAAGGAGGGTAACTATGGCTACACCTTC. The chain links TRBV18 to TRBJ1-2; D is uncertain. Germline lookup yields CDR1 KGHSH and CDR2 LQKENI. Deletions cut 2 bases from V and 1 base from J, with 11 bases between. There are 15 residues in the CDR3.

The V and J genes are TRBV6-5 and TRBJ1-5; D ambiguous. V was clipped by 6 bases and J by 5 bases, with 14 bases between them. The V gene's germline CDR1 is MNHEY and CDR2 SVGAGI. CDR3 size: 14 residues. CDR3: CASSHEGPHQPQHF. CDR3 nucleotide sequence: TGTGCCAGCAGCCACGAGGGTCCCCATCAGCCCCAGCATTTT.

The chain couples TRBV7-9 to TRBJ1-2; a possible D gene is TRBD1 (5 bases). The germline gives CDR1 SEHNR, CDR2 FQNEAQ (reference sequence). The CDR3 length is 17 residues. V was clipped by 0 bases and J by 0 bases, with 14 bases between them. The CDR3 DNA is TGTGCCAGCAGCTTAGCGCCTCGGGGGGATGCTAACTATGGCTACACCTTC. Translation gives CASSLAPRGDANYGYTF.

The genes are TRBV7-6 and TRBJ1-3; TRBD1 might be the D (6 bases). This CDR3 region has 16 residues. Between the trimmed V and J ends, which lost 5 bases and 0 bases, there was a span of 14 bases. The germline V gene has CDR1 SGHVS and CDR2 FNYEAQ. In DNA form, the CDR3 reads TGTGCCAGCAGCACACAGGGCTTCTTCTCTGGAAACACCATATATTTT. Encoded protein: CASSTQGFFSGNTIYF.

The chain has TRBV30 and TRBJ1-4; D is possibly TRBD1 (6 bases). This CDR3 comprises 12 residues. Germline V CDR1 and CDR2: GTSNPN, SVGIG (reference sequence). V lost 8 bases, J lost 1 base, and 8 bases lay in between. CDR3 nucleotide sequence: TGTGCCAGCAGGGGAACTAATGAAAAACTGTTTTTT. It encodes CASRGTNEKLFF. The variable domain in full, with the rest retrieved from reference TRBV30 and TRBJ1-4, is SQTIHQWPATLVQPVGSPLSLECTVEGTSNPNLYWYRQAAGRGLQLLFYSVGIGQISSEVPQNLSASRPQDRQFILSSKKLLLSDSGFYLCASRGTNEKLFFGSGTQLSVL.

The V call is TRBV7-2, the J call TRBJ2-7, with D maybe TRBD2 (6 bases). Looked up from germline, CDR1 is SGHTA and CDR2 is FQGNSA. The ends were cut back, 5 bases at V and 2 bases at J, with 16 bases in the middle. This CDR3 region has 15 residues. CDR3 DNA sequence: TGTGCCAGCAGCCCCCGGGCCGGGAGACCCTACGAGCAGTACTTC. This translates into CASSPRAGRPYEQYF.